Presented here are 4 T cell receptor beta chains from one specimen sequenced in a study of T cell responses to AZD1222 COVID-19 vaccine. Sequenced by immunoSEQ multiplex PCR; TCRdb stores in-frame clones only, minus some. The table lists over 100,000 clones, 70% to 90% of them singletons. The starting material was peripheral blood, obtained on day 0 of AZD1222 vaccination. The receptors come from an adult in good health.

The J gene is TRBJ1-2, the V gene TRBV4-3, with 9 nucleotides matching TRBD1. Germline values: CDR1 LGHNA, CDR2 YSLEER. V lost 0 bases to trimming and J lost 8 bases; unmatched junction nucleotides: 7. CDR3 size: 15 residues. CDR3 sequence reads: CASSQDWDRANGYTF. The CDR3 nucleotides read TGCGCCAGCAGCCAAGACTGGGACAGGGCGAACGGCTACACCTTC.

V usage is TRBV5-1 and J usage is TRBJ1-5; possibly TRBD1 for D (6 bases). The CDR3 length is 14 residues. In germline, CDR1 is SGHRS, CDR2 YFSETQ. The ends were cut back, 4 bases at V and 7 bases at J, with 15 bases in the middle. The DNA of the CDR3 is TGCGCCAGCAGCCTGTGGGGGGCAGGGCAGCCCCAGCATTTT. This gives the protein CASSLWGAGQPQHF.

The CDR3 sequence: CASSLRGGSYNSPLHF. The CDR3 nucleotides are TGTGCCAGCAGCTTACGAGGGGGCTCCTATAATTCACCCCTCCACTTT. The chain joins TRBV7-3 to TRBJ1-6, with TRBD1 as a possible D gene (6 bases). Trimming shortened V by 2 bases and J by 0 bases, and 8 bases separated the two germline ends. This CDR3 region has 16 residues. The germline V gene encodes CDR1 SGHTA and CDR2 FQGTGA.

This clone was seen a few times. The CDR3 nucleotides are TGTGCCAGCAGGTCCGGACAGGGGTATAGCTACACCTTC. This translates into CASRSGQGYSYTF. The chain couples TRBV12-3 or TRBV12-4 to TRBJ1-2; 9 bases map to TRBD1. The length of the CDR3 is 13 residues. Unmatched junction bases numbered 8, after V lost 6 bases and J lost 9 bases.